This T cell receptor (beta chain) was found in a study of PD-1 blockade in classical Hodgkin lymphoma. Findings of the study overall: Newly diagnosed patients reportedly trailed healthy donors in baseline TCR diversity. CD4+ TCR diversity climbed significantly by C4D1, unlike CD8+ TCR diversity. The authors excluded patients who started nivolumab under 1 year after ASCT.

Concerning this clone: Its antigen remains unknown.

Relapse was seen in all patients after autologous stem cell transplantation, and brentuximab vedotin exposure was variable. Only in-frame clones appear in the TCRdb table, and some are missing; sequencing was by immunoSEQ multiplex PCR. The table records about 98,000 clones, 80% to 95% of them present only once. This CDR3 region has 15 residues. Trimming left V 5 bases short and J 0 bases short, with 14 bases between. CDR1 is MDHEN and CDR2 is SYDVKM in the germline V gene. The sample in question was peripheral blood mononuclear cells (PBMCs), obtained at baseline. The TCR comes from a human donor with classical Hodgkin lymphoma. The rearrangement links TRBV28 to TRBJ2-7, with D perhaps given as TRBD1 or TRBD2 (5 bases each). This chain's CDR3 is CASSMTVGVSYEQYF. The CDR3 nucleotides read TGTGCCAGCAGTATGACGGTGGGGGTCTCCTACGAGCAGTACTTC.